A selection of T cell receptor beta chains follows, all from one sample in a study of blood T cell repertoires in COVID-19. The method was immunoSEQ multiplex PCR; TCRdb's version includes in-frame clones alone and lacks a portion of them. The sample gives roughly 190,000 clones, 88% of which show up once; 6% is in the top ten. Sequenced material: peripheral blood. All receptors come from a man aged 35-49 years with active or convalescent COVID-19. Each CDR3 is given with its conserved first and last residue. The D gene is left open where the match is weak. The listing skips clone size in some rows; elsewhere it reads once, few, many or a size class.

j_gene	v_gene	abundance	d_gene	CDR3nt	CDR3aa
TRBJ2-3	TRBV12-5	NA	NA	TGTGCTAGTGGCCGCCCGGGGGAAAGCACAGATACGCAGTATTTT	CASGRPGESTDTQYF
TRBJ1-4	TRBV20-1	NA	NA	TGCAGTGCTAGTCGCGGGGGGGGACTTAATGAAAAACTGTTTTTT	CSASRGGGLNEKLFF
TRBJ1-5	TRBV2	NA	NA	TGTGCCAGCAGTGAAGGGGACACTTCAATCCTTAGCAATCAGCCCCAGCATTTT	CASSEGDTSILSNQPQHF
TRBJ1-1	TRBV7-2	NA	TRBD1	TGTGCCAGCAGCCCCCCCGGGACAGGGAACACTGAAGCTTTCTTT	CASSPPGTGNTEAFF
TRBJ1-1	TRBV7-9	NA	TRBD1	TGTGCCAGCAGCCTCGAGAGACAGGGGCACACTGAAGCTTTCTTT	CASSLERQGHTEAFF
TRBJ1-3	TRBV19	once	NA	TGTGCCAGTAGTTCCACGTCTCCGGGAACTCCTGGAAACACCATATATTTT	CASSSTSPGTPGNTIYF
TRBJ2-7	TRBV6-5	NA	NA	TGTGCCAGCAGTTACAGCAACGAGCAGTACTTC	CASSYSNEQYF
TRBJ2-5	TRBV5-4	NA	NA	TGTGCCAGCAGCCCGTCCGAGGGGACCCAGTACTTC	CASSPSEGTQYF
TRBJ2-3	TRBV10-3	medium-sized	NA	TGTGCCATCAATCCAAGGGGCAGGGAAACAGATACGCAGTATTTT	CAINPRGRETDTQYF
TRBJ1-1	TRBV6-6	NA	NA	TGTGCCAGCAGTTACGACACGATAGGCACTGAAGCTTTCTTT	CASSYDTIGTEAFF
TRBJ1-5	TRBV18	NA	TRBD1	TGTGCCAGCTCACCCCGGGACAGGGCCAATCAGCCCCAGCATTTT	CASSPRDRANQPQHF
TRBJ1-1	TRBV19	NA	NA	TGTGCCAGTAGTCAATCAGGGGTGGGTACTGAAGCTTTCTTT	CASSQSGVGTEAFF
TRBJ2-6	TRBV6-5	NA	NA	TGTGCCAGCAGAGACAAAGCTGGGGCCAACGTCCTGACTTTC	CASRDKAGANVLTF
TRBJ2-2	TRBV7-9	once	NA	TGTGCCAGCAGCTTAGATGGGGCTGCCGGGGAGCTGTTTTTT	CASSLDGAAGELFF
TRBJ1-5	TRBV28	NA	NA	TGTGCCAGCAGTCGGACTGCCCAGCATTTT	CASSRTAQHF
TRBJ1-5	TRBV19	NA	NA	TGTGCCAGTAGTATTCGATCAACAGGAAACAATCAGCCCCAGCATTTT	CASSIRSTGNNQPQHF
TRBJ1-2	TRBV2	NA	TRBD1	TGTGCCAGCTCCTCCCGGACAGGGGGATTCTATGGCTACACCTTC	CASSSRTGGFYGYTF
TRBJ2-7	TRBV6-6	NA	NA	TGTGCCAGCAGTTACCCGGACAGCCGCTACGAGCAGTACTTC	CASSYPDSRYEQYF
TRBJ2-1	TRBV5-1	NA	TRBD2	TGCGCCAGCGGACTAGCGGGAGGGAATGAGCAGTTCTTC	CASGLAGGNEQFF
TRBJ2-3	TRBV11-2	NA	TRBD2	TGTGCCAGCAGCTTAGGGCTAGCGGGGGGCACAGATACGCAGTATTTT	CASSLGLAGGTDTQYF
TRBJ2-2	TRBV11-2	NA	TRBD2	TGTGCCAGCAGCTTGTCGGTCGGACTAGCGGGAGGAGGGGAGCTGTTTTTT	CASSLSVGLAGGGELFF
TRBJ2-2	TRBV7-2	NA	NA	TGTGCCAGCAGCTTCCAGGGTGCCGGGGAGCTGTTTTTT	CASSFQGAGELFF
TRBJ2-1	TRBV7-9	NA	TRBD2	TGTGCCAGCAGCATTCAAGGGACTAGCGGGAGATACAATGAGCAGTTCTTC	CASSIQGTSGRYNEQFF
TRBJ2-5	TRBV2	once	TRBD2	TGTGCCAGCACCTATACGGAGCGGGGGGAGACCCAGTACTTC	CASTYTERGETQYF
TRBJ2-3	TRBV9	NA	NA	TGTGCCAGCGGCGGACAGTCCGTGGGCACAGATACGCAGTATTTT	CASGGQSVGTDTQYF
TRBJ2-5	TRBV19	NA	NA	TGTGCCAGTAGTATAGTCGGCGGCGAGACCCAGTACTTC	CASSIVGGETQYF
TRBJ2-7	TRBV11-2	NA	NA	TGTGCCACCCGAGGACAGAACTACGAGCAGTACTTC	CATRGQNYEQYF
TRBJ1-2	TRBV3-1/TRBV3-2	NA	NA	TGTGCCAGCAGCCAAGTTGTAGGCAGGATGGATAACTATGGCTACACCTTC	CASSQVVGRMDNYGYTF
TRBJ2-5	TRBV5-1	NA	NA	TGCGCCAGCAGCTTGGCACAGGGACAAGAGACCCAGTACTTC	CASSLAQGQETQYF
TRBJ2-1	TRBV7-2	NA	NA	TGTGCCAGCAGCTTAGACTTGACAGGCGGGTTCTTC	CASSLDLTGGFF
TRBJ2-3	TRBV5-1	NA	TRBD2	TGCGCCAGCAGTCCTAGCGGGATTAGGGAGGAGATCCAGTATTTT	CASSPSGIREEIQYF
TRBJ2-7	TRBV7-8	NA	TRBD1	TGTGCCAGCAGGGCGACAGGGGGCAACTACGAGCAGTACTTC	CASRATGGNYEQYF
TRBJ1-5	TRBV24-1	few	NA	TGTGCCACCAGTGATTTAAGCAGGGATGGACAGCCCCAGCATTTT	CATSDLSRDGQPQHF
TRBJ2-5	TRBV28	NA	NA	TGTGCCAGCACCGAAAGGGGCGGCCAAGAGACCCAGTACTTC	CASTERGGQETQYF
TRBJ1-1	TRBV15	once	TRBD1	TGTGCCACCAGCAGAGGACAGGGAAGGATGAACACTGAAGCTTTCTTT	CATSRGQGRMNTEAFF
TRBJ2-7	TRBV6-2/TRBV6-3	NA	NA	TGTGCCAGCAGTTATGCTGAGAGCTCCTACGAGCAGTACTTC	CASSYAESSYEQYF
TRBJ1-1	TRBV27	NA	NA	TGTGCCAGCAGCGTAAGGGCCAGAGGGACTGAAGCTTTCTTT	CASSVRARGTEAFF
TRBJ2-3	TRBV7-2	NA	TRBD2	TGTGCCAGCAGCTTAGGCCTTCCTATGACTAGCGGAGGAGATACGCAGTATTTT	CASSLGLPMTSGGDTQYF
TRBJ2-5	TRBV21-1	once	NA	TGTGCCAGCAGCTCCAGGGGTCGCGAGACCCAGTACTTC	CASSSRGRETQYF
TRBJ1-2	TRBV5-6	NA	TRBD1	TGTGCCAGCAGAATCCCCGGGACAGGGAGTTATGGCTACACCTTC	CASRIPGTGSYGYTF
TRBJ2-7	TRBV19	NA	NA	TGTGCCAGTAGCATATGGGGCAGCGAGCAGGACGAGCAGTACTTC	CASSIWGSEQDEQYF
TRBJ2-1	TRBV18	NA	NA	TGTGCCAGCTCACCCGACACCTACAATGAGCAGTTCTTC	CASSPDTYNEQFF
TRBJ1-3	TRBV6-5	NA	TRBD1	TGTGCCAGCAGATTGACAGGGACTGGAAACACCATATATTTT	CASRLTGTGNTIYF
TRBJ1-6	TRBV10-3	NA	TRBD1	TGTGCCATTAGTCAGGGGGCGGATAATTCACCCCTCCACTTT	CAISQGADNSPLHF
TRBJ2-3	TRBV24-1	NA	TRBD2	TGTGCCACCAGTGATTCAGCGTCTAGCGGGGCGGATACGCAGTATTTT	CATSDSASSGADTQYF
TRBJ2-2	TRBV24-1	few	TRBD1	TGTGCCACCAGTAGGACAGGCTACGGGGAGCTGTTTTTT	CATSRTGYGELFF
TRBJ1-4	TRBV27	NA	TRBD1	TGTGCCAGCAGCAGACAGGGGGTAGATTTGAGTGAAAAACTGTTTTTT	CASSRQGVDLSEKLFF